A single T cell receptor beta chain is shown here with its context. The data stem from a study of T cell changes during pregnancy in multiple sclerosis. Clones were sequenced by immunoSEQ multiplex PCR, and TCRdb holds only the in-frame ones, with some missing. The sample lists approximately 65,000 clones; around 90% were seen once. V was clipped by 4 bases and J by 0 bases; unmatched bases: 9. The CDR3 spans 18 residues. The germline V gene has CDR1 SGHVS and CDR2 FQNEAQ. This clonotype was obtained from a female donor with multiple sclerosis, enrolled in a pregnancy study. The sample was CD4+ T cells from peripheral blood mononuclear cells, taken in the first trimester of pregnancy. This chain uses TRBV7-8 with TRBJ1-5; 10 bases are shared with TRBD1. The CDR3 sequence is CASSSTGGSLYSNQPQHF. DNA for the CDR3: TGTGCCAGCAGCTCGACAGGGGGCAGCCTATATAGCAATCAGCCCCAGCATTTT. The full variable domain, in which reference TRBV7-8 and TRBJ1-5 provide the parts outside the CDR3, is GAGVSQSPRYKVAKRGQDVALRCDPISGHVSLFWYQQALGQGPEFLTYFQNEAQLDKSGLPSDRFFAERPEGSVSTLKIQRTQQEDSAVYLCASSSTGGSLYSNQPQHFGDGTRLSIL.